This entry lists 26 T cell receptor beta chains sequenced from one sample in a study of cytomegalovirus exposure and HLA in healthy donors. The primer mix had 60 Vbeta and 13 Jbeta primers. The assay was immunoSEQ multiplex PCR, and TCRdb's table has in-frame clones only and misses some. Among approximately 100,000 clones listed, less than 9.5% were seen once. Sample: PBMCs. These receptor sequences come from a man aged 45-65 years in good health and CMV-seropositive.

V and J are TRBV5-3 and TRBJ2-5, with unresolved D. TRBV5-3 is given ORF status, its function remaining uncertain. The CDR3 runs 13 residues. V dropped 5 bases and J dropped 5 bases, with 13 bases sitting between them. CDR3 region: CARRCQAFETQYF. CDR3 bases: TGTGCCAGAAGGTGCCAGGCGTTCGAGACCCAGTACTTC.

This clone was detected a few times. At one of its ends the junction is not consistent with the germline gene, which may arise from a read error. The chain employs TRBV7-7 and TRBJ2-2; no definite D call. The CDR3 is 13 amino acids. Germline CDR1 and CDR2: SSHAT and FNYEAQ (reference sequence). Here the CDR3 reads CASSPLGAGELFF. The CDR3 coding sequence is TGTGCTAGCAGCCCCCTCGGAGCCGGGGAGCTGTTTTTT. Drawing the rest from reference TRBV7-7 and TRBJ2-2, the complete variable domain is GAGVSQSPRYKVTKRGQDVTLRCDPISSHATLYWYQQALGQGPEFLTYFNYEAQPDKSGLPSDRFSAERPEGSISTLTIQRTEQRDSAMYRCASSPLGAGELFFGEGSRLTVL.

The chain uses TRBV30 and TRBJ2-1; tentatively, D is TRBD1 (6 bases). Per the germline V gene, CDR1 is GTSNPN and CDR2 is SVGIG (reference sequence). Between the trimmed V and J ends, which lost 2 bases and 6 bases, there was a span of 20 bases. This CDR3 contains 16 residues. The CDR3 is CAWSRGSSTNGNEQFF. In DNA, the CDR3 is TGTGCCTGGAGTAGGGGGAGTTCCACAAACGGCAATGAGCAGTTCTTC.

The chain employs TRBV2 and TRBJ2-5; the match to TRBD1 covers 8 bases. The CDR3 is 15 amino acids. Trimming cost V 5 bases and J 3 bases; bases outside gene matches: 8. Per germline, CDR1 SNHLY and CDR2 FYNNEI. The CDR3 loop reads CASSYAGGGEETQYF. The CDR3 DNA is TGTGCCAGCAGTTATGCAGGGGGCGGCGAAGAGACCCAGTACTTC.

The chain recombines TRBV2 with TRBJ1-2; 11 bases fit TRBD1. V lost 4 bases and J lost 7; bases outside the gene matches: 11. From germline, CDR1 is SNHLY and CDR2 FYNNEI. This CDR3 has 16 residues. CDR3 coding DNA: TGTGCCAGCAGTGGTCAGGACAGGGGGCTCCGTGGTGGCTACACCTTC. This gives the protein CASSGQDRGLRGGYTF.

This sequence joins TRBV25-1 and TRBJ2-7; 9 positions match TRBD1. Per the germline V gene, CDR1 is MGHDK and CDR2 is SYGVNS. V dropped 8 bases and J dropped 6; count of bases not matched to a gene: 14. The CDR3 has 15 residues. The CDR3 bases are TGTGCCAGCCAACAACGGGACAGGGAGGTAGGCGAGCAGTACTTC. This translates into CASQQRDREVGEQYF.

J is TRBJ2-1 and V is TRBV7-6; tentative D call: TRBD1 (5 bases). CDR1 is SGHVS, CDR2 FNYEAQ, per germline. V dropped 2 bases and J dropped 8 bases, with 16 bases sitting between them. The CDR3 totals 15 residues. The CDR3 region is CASSLQGSRMDEQFF. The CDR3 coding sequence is TGTGCCAGCAGCTTACAGGGCAGCAGGATGGATGAGCAGTTCTTC.

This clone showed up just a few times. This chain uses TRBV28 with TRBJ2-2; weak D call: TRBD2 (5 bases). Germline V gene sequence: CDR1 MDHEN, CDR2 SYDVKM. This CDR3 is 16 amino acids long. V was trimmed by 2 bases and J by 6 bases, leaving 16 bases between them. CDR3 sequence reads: CASSLATLDSAGELFF. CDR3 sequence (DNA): TGTGCCAGCAGTTTAGCAACACTAGATTCGGCCGGGGAGCTGTTTTTT.

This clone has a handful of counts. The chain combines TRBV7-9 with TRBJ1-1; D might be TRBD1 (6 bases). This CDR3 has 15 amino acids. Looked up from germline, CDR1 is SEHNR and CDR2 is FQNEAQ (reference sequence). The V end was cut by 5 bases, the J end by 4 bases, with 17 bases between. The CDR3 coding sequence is TGTGCCAGCAGCCCCGCGGGGGCGCGCGGCACTGAAGCTTTCTTT. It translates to CASSPAGARGTEAFF.

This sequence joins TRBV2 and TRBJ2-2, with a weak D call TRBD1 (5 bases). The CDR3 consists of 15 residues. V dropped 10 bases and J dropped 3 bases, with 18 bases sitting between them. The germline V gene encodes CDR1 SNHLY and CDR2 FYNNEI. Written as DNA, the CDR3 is TGTGCCACCATCCGTAGGGGTAGGGACACCGGGGAGCTGTTTTTT. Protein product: CATIRRGRDTGELFF.

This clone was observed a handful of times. The CDR3 DNA sequence: TGTGCCAGCAGCTCAGCCTCCGGGACAGGGGGCTTTCGGGGGACTGAAGCTTTCTTT. This sequence encodes CASSSASGTGGFRGTEAFF. The chain has TRBV7-9 and TRBJ1-1; 12 nucleotides match TRBD1. Germline trimming cut 4 bases from V and 5 bases from J; bases unmatched to any gene: 17. This CDR3 comprises 19 residues. The germline CDR1 and CDR2 sequences are SEHNR and FQNEAQ (reference sequence). The full variable domain, in which reference TRBV7-9 and TRBJ1-1 provide the parts outside the CDR3, is DTGVSQNPRHKITKRGQNVTFRCDPISEHNRLYWYRQTLGQGPEFLTYFQNEAQLEKSRLLSDRFSAERPKGSFSTLEIQRTEQGDSAMYLCASSSASGTGGFRGTEAFFGQGTRLTVV.

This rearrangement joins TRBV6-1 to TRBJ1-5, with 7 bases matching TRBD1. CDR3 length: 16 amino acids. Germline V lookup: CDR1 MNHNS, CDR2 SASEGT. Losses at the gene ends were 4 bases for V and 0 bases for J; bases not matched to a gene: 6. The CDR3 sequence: CASSAVGTVSNQPQHF. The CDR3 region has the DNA TGTGCCAGCAGTGCCGTTGGGACAGTTAGCAATCAGCCCCAGCATTTT.

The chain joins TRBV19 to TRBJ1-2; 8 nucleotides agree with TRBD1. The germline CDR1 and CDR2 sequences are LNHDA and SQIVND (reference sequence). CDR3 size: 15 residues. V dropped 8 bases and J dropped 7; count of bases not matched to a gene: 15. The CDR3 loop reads CASDEGDRPSPGYTF. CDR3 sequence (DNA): TGTGCCAGTGATGAGGGGGACAGGCCTAGTCCTGGCTACACCTTC. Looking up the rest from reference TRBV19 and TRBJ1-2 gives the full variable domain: DGGITQSPKYLFRKEGQNVTLSCEQNLNHDAMYWYRQDPGQGLRLIYYSQIVNDFQKGDIAEGYSVSREKKESFPLTVTSAQKNPTAFYLCASDEGDRPSPGYTFGSGTRLTVV.

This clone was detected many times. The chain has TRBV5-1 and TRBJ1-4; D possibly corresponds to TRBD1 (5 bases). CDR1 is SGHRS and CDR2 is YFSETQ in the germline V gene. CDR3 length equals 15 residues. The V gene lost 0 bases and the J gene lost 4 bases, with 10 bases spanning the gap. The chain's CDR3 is CASSLGTSFNEKLFF. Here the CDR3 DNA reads TGCGCCAGCAGCTTGGGGACAAGTTTTAATGAAAAACTGTTTTTT.

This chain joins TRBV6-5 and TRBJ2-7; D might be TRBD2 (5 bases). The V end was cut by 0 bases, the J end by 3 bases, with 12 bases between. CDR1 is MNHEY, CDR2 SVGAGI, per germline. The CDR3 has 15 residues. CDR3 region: CASSYSAVASYEQYF. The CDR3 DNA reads TGTGCCAGCAGTTACTCGGCGGTAGCGAGCTACGAGCAGTACTTC.

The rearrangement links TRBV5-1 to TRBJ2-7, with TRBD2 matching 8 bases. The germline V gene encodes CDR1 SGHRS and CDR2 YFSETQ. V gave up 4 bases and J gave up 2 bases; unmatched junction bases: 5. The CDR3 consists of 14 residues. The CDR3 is CASSPSGSTYEQYF. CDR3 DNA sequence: TGCGCCAGCAGCCCGAGCGGGAGTACCTACGAGCAGTACTTC.

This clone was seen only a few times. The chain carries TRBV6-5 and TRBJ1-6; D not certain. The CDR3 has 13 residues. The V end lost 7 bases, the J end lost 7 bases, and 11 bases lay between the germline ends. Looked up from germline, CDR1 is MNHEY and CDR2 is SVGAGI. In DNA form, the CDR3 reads TGTGCCAGCAAAGCGGGTCTCAATTCACCCCTCCACTTT. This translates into CASKAGLNSPLHF.

The CDR3 protein is CASRIQGQGKRDTEAFF. Written as DNA, the CDR3 is TGTGCCAGTAGAATTCAGGGACAGGGGAAGAGGGACACTGAAGCTTTCTTT. The rearrangement joins TRBV19 to TRBJ1-1, with TRBD1 matching 10 bases. The CDR3 contains 17 residues. The trim removed 6 bases at V and 3 bases at J, leaving 13 bases unmatched. Per germline, CDR1 LNHDA and CDR2 SQIVND (reference sequence). The whole variable domain, filled in from reference TRBV19 and TRBJ1-1, reads DGGITQSPKYLFRKEGQNVTLSCEQNLNHDAMYWYRQDPGQGLRLIYYSQIVNDFQKGDIAEGYSVSREKKESFPLTVTSAQKNPTAFYLCASRIQGQGKRDTEAFFGQGTRLTVV.

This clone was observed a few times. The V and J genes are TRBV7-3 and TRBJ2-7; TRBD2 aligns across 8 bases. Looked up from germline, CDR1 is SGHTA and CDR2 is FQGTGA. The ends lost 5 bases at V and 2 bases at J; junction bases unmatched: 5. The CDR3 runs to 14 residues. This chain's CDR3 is CASSALAGPYEQYF. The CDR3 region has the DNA TGTGCCAGCAGCGCCCTAGCGGGCCCCTACGAGCAGTACTTC.

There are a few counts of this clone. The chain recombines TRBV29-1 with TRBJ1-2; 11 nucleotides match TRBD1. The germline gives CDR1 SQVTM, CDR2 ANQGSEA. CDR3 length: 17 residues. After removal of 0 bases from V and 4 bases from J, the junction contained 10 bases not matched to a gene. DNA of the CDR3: TGCAGCGTTGAAGACAAGGGACAGGGGGTGCTGCGCTATGGCTACACCTTC. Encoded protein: CSVEDKGQGVLRYGYTF.

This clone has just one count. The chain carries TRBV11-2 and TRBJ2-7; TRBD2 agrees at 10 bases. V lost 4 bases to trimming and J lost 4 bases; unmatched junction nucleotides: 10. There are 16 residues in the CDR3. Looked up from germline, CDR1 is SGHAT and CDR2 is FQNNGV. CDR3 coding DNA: TGTGCCAGCAGCTCAAAAGTCCTAGCGGGAGAGTACGAGCAGTACTTC. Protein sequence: CASSSKVLAGEYEQYF.

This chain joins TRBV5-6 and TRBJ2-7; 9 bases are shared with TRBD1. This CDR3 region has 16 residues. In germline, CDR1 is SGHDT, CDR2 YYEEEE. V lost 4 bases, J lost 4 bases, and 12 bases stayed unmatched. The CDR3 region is CASSLSAGTGRYEQYF. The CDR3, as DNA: TGTGCCAGCAGCCTTTCGGCCGGGACAGGGAGGTACGAGCAGTACTTC.

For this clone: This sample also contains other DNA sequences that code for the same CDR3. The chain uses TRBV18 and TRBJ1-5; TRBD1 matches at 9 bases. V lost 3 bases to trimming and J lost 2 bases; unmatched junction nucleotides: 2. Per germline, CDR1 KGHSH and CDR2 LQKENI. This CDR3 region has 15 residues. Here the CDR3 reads CASSPDRGGNQPQHF. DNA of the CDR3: TGTGCCAGCTCACCGGACAGGGGCGGCAATCAGCCCCAGCATTTT.

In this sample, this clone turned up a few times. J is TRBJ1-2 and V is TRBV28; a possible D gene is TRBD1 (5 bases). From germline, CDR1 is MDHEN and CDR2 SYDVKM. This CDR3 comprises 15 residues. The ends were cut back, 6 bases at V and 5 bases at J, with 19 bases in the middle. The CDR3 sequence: CASRRTGGGLYGYTF. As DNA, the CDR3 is TGTGCCAGCAGGCGAACGGGGGGGGGTTTATATGGCTACACCTTC.

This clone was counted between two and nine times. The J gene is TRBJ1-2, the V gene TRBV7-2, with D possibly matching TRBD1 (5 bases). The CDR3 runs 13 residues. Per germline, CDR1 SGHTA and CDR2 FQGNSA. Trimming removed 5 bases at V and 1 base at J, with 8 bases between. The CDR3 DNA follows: TGTGCCAGCAGCCCCAGGGATAACTATGGCTACACCTTC. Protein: CASSPRDNYGYTF.

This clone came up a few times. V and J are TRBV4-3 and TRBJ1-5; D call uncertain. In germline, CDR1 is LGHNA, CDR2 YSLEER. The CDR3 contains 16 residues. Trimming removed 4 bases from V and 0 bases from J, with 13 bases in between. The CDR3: CASSLRTDSSNQPQHF. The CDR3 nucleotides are TGCGCCAGCAGCCTACGAACTGATTCTAGCAATCAGCCCCAGCATTTT.